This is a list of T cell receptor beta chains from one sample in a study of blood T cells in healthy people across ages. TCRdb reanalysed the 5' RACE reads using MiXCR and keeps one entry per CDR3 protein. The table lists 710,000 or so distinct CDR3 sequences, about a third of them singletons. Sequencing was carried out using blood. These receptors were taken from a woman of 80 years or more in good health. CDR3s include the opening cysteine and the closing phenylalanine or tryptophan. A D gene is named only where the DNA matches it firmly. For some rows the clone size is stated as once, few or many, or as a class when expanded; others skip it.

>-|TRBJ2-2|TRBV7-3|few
CASSSAGAEGGELFF
TGTGCCAGCAGCTCCGCCGGGGCTGAGGGCGGGGAGCTGTTTTTT
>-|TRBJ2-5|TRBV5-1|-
CASSLGTIKETQYF
TGCGCCAGCAGCTTGGGGACTATAAAAGAGACCCAGTACTTC
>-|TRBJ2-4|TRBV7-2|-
CASSLATRAKNIQYF
TGTGCCAGCAGCTTAGCCACACGGGCCAAAAACATTCAGTACTTC
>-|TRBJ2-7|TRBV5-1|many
CASSSGLTSYEQYF
TGCGCCAGCAGCTCCGGACTGACCTCCTACGAGCAGTACTTC
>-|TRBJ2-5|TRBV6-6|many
CASRGGQTRETQYF
TGTGCCAGCAGGGGTGGACAGACCCGAGAGACCCAGTACTTC
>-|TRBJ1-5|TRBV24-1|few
CATSDLRRKKMDQPQHF
TGTGCCACCAGTGATTTGCGAAGGAAAAAGATGGATCAGCCCCAGCATTTT
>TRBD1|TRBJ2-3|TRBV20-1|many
CSAKRGQATLTTDTQYF
TGCAGTGCTAAGAGGGGACAGGCCACCTTAACAACAGATACGCAGTATTTT
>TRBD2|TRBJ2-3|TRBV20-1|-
CSRQVAGGTTFTDTQYF
TGCAGCAGGCAGGTTGCGGGTGGGACTACCTTCACAGATACGCAGTATTTT
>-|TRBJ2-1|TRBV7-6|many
CASSPNSASNGNEQFF
TGTGCCAGCAGCCCCAACTCGGCTAGCAATGGCAATGAGCAGTTCTTC
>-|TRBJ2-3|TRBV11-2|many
CASSSWVGSRDTQYF
TGTGCCAGCAGCTCGTGGGTTGGGAGTAGGGATACGCAGTATTTT
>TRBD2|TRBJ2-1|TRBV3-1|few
CASSRSSGGANERFF
TGTGCCAGCAGCCGATCTAGCGGGGGGGCAAATGAGCGGTTCTTC
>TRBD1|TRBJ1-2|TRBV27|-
CASSPSTGGGYTF
TGTGCCAGCAGTCCCTCGACAGGGGGGGGCTACACCTTC
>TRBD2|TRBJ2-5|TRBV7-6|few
CASSSESGTFQETQYF
TGTGCCAGCAGCTCGGAGAGCGGGACTTTCCAAGAGACCCAGTACTTC